This T cell receptor (beta chain) was sequenced during a study of blood T cell repertoires in COVID-19 (dated by TCRdb to 2020 to 2021). General notes on the study: The collaborator samples originated in the United States, Italy and Spain and spanned the acute and convalescent phases of COVID-19. The prospective study material was composed of cDNA or gDNA derived from T cells, B-cell-depleted T cells, or PBMCs. The samples were drawn from the first 160 participants of the ongoing ImmuneRACE study and from 1,254 subjects provided by 6 global collaborators. Deeply sampled blood TCRbeta repertoires from subjects exposed to, actively infected with, or recovered from COVID-19 were included in the dataset. HLA class I and class II types, where available, came from metadata supplied by the sample provider rather than from assay-based typing. A de-identified subject ID, COVID-19 status, age in years and sex were almost always included in the sample metadata. A freely available public database, intended as a resource for researchers studying the immune response to SARS-CoV-2, is where the repertoires were released.

One collaborating source in Seattle enrolled patients during active infection and followed them longitudinally through the course of disease. The collaborating institutions used their own protocols to collect whole blood in K2EDTA tubes. Collaborator samples were shipped for TCRbeta analysis as frozen whole blood, isolated PBMCs, or DNA extracted from either sample type. What the work shows at the level of the full study, not this receptor alone: The amount of clinical and demographic metadata varied by source and participant and was provided uncurated.

TCRbeta CDR3 regions were amplified from genomic DNA by means of the immunoSEQ Assay, a bias-controlled multiplex PCR. For the original study's pipeline: The number of nucleated cells in each sample was estimated from the amplification of reference gene primers within the assay. To quantify the absolute abundance of each unique TCRbeta CDR3 rearrangement, sequence reads were collapsed and filtered. For each sample, productive Simpson clonality was calculated as the square root of Simpson's diversity index over productive rearrangements. Sourced from immuneACCESS, this table was stored by TCRdb with only in-frame sequences that have V and J called. A share of the clones is absent; for the studies checked, an unresolved V gene accounts for under half, and the remainder has no known explanation. The V and J calls and clone size were taken over from that table, and D and trimming were inferred from the DNA. This sample lists roughly 500,000 clones; 89% were detected once. 0.7% to 1% of the sample belongs to the ten largest clones.

Concerning this clone itself: Its target antigen remains unknown. No per-base quality is available; no much larger clone lies one base away.

From the germline V gene, CDR1 is SGHTA and CDR2 is FQGNSA. Measured from the cysteine to the phenylalanine, the CDR3 is 14 residues long. Here the CDR3 DNA is all that survives: 42 bases in frame from base 1. The V end loses 5 bases and the J end loses 5 bases, and a stretch of 12 bases separates them. The V and J genes are TRBV7-2 and TRBJ1-4; TRBD1 is a possible D gene, resting on 5 matching bases. The receptor was derived from a man aged 18 to 29 with COVID-19, enrolled during active disease. Source material: peripheral blood. In nucleotides, the sequence is TGTGCCAGCAGCATACCGACAGAAAATGAAAAACTGTTTTTT. This gives the protein CASSIPTENEKLFF.